The text below deals with one T cell receptor (beta chain). Its specificity is unknown. The data were obtained in a study of T cells after yellow fever vaccination. About the study: Some fractions had low cell numbers, and these were prepared with SMART-Seq v4 Ultra Low Input.

Findings and limits, study-wide: Researchers cautioned that FACS-sorted repertoires could harbor abundant clonotypes contaminating from the bulk population.

Each CDR3 protein gets one entry after TCRdb re-called the 5' RACE reads with MiXCR. The sample includes hundreds of thousands of distinct CDR3 sequences, 8.5% to 10% of them seen just once. Germline V gene sequence: CDR1 SGHTA, CDR2 FQGTGA. The CDR3 contains 13 residues. V dropped 2 bases and J dropped 6 bases, with 10 bases sitting between them. This clonotype was sampled from a man younger than 30 who received the YFV17D yellow fever vaccine. J is TRBJ1-1 and V is TRBV7-3, with TRBD1 as a possible D gene (5 bases). This material consisted of PBMCs, taken on the day of the first yellow fever vaccination. CDR3 amino acids: CASSLDAGPEAFF. CDR3 nucleotides: TGTGCCAGCAGCTTAGATGCGGGACCTGAAGCTTTCTTT.